This T cell receptor beta chain appears in the sequencing data of a study of blood T cell repertoires in COVID-19. This clone was counted a few times. V lost 5 bases, J lost 9 bases, and 8 bases stayed unmatched. CDR1 and CDR2 from the germline V gene are SEHNR and FQNEAQ (reference sequence). The CDR3 contains 14 residues. Some clones are missing from TCRdb's copy, which holds only in-frame ones; the method was immunoSEQ multiplex PCR. There are fewer than 150,000 clones in the sample; almost 90% occur only once, and 3.8% lies in the top ten. V and J are TRBV7-9 and TRBJ1-3; 9 nucleotides match TRBD1. The sequenced sample consisted of peripheral blood. The TCR originated in a woman aged 55-70 years with COVID-19, enrolled during active disease. The CDR3 loop is CASSTGGDLGTIYF. CDR3 nucleotides: TGTGCCAGCAGCACAGGGGGCGACTTGGGCACCATATATTTT.